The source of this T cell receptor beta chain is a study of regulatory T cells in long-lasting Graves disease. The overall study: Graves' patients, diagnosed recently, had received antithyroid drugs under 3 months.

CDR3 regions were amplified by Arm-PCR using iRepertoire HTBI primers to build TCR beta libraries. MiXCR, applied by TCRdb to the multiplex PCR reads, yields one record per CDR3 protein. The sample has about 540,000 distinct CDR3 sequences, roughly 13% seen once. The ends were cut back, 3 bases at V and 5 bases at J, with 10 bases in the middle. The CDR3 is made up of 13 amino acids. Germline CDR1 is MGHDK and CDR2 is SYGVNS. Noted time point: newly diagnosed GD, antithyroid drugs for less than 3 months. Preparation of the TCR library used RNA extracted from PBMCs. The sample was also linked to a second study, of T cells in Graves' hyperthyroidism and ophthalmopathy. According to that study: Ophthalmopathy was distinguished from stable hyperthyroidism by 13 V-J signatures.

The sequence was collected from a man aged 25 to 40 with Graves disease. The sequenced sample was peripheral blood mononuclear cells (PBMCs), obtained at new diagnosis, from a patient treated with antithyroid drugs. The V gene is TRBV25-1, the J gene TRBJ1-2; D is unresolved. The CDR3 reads CASSDNGRYGYTF. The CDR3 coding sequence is TGTGCCAGCAGTGACAATGGGCGATATGGCTACACCTTC.